This T cell receptor (beta chain) originates from a study of blood T cell repertoires in COVID-19. The repertoire was sequenced with immunoSEQ multiplex PCR; TCRdb's copy has only in-frame clones and lacks some. The repertoire holds some 150,000 clones, with about 85% as singletons. V dropped 7 bases and J dropped 4 bases, with 22 bases sitting between them. CDR1 and CDR2 from the germline V gene are LNHDA and SQIVND (reference sequence). The CDR3 contains 16 residues. V is TRBV19 and J is TRBJ1-1; tentative D call: TRBD1 (6 bases). What was sequenced was peripheral blood. The TCR was taken from a man aged 55 to 70 who had recovered from COVID-19. The CDR3 DNA sequence: TGTGCCAGTACCGAAGGGGGGGGGACTAGGAGCACTGAAGCTTTCTTT. Translated, it gives CASTEGGGTRSTEAFF.